These 27 T cell receptor beta chains share one sample of origin, sequenced in a study of blood T cell repertoires in COVID-19. Assay: immunoSEQ multiplex PCR; the TCRdb copy retains only in-frame clones and omits some. Of some 69,000 clones detected, 90% appear once; the ten largest clones hold around 1.3%. The source material was peripheral blood. The receptors originated from a man aged 55 to 70 with acute or convalescent COVID-19.

The chain joins TRBV2 to TRBJ1-1, with D perhaps matching TRBD1 (6 bases). Trimming removed 8 bases from V and 2 bases from J, with 12 bases in between. This CDR3 is 13 amino acids long. Looked up from germline, CDR1 is SNHLY and CDR2 is FYNNEI. CDR3 residues: CASGTGINTEAFF. Here the CDR3 DNA reads TGTGCCAGCGGAACAGGGATTAACACTGAAGCTTTCTTT.

The chain uses TRBV5-6 and TRBJ1-2; 12 bases agree with TRBD1. V trimming: 3 bases; J trimming: 6 bases; junction bases outside the gene matches: 9. The CDR3 has 16 residues. Germline lookup yields CDR1 SGHDT and CDR2 YYEEEE. The CDR3 DNA sequence: TGTGCCAGCAGCTCCCTCGGGACAGGGGGCAACGATGGCTACACCTTC. It yields the protein CASSSLGTGGNDGYTF.

This clone has a handful of counts. The chain uses TRBV4-1 and TRBJ2-2; the match to TRBD1 covers 11 bases. This CDR3 has 16 amino acids. The junction had 7 bases not matched to a gene; V was cut back by 4 bases and J by 6 bases. Germline CDR1 MGHRA, CDR2 YSYEKL. This chain's CDR3 is CASSPRTGGASGELFF. The CDR3 nucleotides are TGCGCCAGCAGCCCAAGGACAGGGGGCGCTTCCGGGGAGCTGTTTTTT.

This chain joins TRBV7-6 and TRBJ1-5, with 10 bases that match TRBD1. This CDR3 has 16 residues. CDR1 and CDR2 from the germline V gene are SGHVS and FNYEAQ. V lost 3 bases to trimming and J lost 3 bases; unmatched junction nucleotides: 5. The CDR3 sequence: CASSLGTGDTNQPQHF. The CDR3 DNA reads as TGTGCCAGCAGCTTGGGGACAGGGGATACCAATCAGCCCCAGCATTTT.

The chain recombines TRBV12-3 or TRBV12-4 with TRBJ1-5, with 7 bases that match TRBD1. The CDR3 spans 13 residues. With 4 bases clipped from V and 4 bases from J, the junction kept 1 base outside the gene matches. This chain's CDR3 is CASSSGGNQPQHF. The CDR3 coding sequence is TGTGCCAGCAGTTCAGGGGGGAATCAGCCCCAGCATTTT.

The chain uses TRBV6-5 and TRBJ1-6, with 7 nucleotides matching TRBD1. Trimming cost V 10 bases and J 7 bases; bases outside gene matches: 13. Germline V CDR1 and CDR2: MNHEY, SVGAGI. The CDR3 runs to 15 residues. CDR3 nucleotides: TGTGCCATCACGACAGGGCACCTCGCAAATTCACCCCTCCACTTT. This encodes CAITTGHLANSPLHF.

The J gene is TRBJ1-2, the V gene TRBV11-1, with 7 bases identical to TRBD1. CDR3 length: 16 amino acids. The trim removed 0 bases at V and 6 bases at J, leaving 10 bases unmatched. Germline V gene data show CDR1 as SGHAT and CDR2 as FQDESV (reference sequence). The CDR3 coding sequence is TGTGCCAGCAGCTTAGCGCGACAGGGTCGGAGAGATGGCTACACCTTC. It is translated as CASSLARQGRRDGYTF.

The chain has TRBV2 and TRBJ1-3; no reliable D call. CDR3 size: 16 residues. Per the germline V gene, CDR1 is SNHLY and CDR2 is FYNNEI. V lost 3 bases and J 0 bases, leaving 12 bases between the germline ends. The CDR3 spells CASSEKTASSGNTIYF. The CDR3 nucleotides read TGTGCCAGCAGTGAGAAGACTGCCAGCTCTGGAAACACCATATATTTT.

The chain recombines TRBV12-5 with TRBJ1-5; D is undetermined. CDR1 and CDR2 from the germline V gene are LGHNT and FRNRAP. CDR3 length: 11 amino acids. The V gene lost 6 bases and the J gene lost 3 bases, with 3 bases spanning the gap. The chain's CDR3 is CASGSNQPQHF. The CDR3 bases are TGTGCTAGTGGCTCCAATCAGCCCCAGCATTTT.

The rearrangement uses TRBV4-2 and TRBJ1-5, with D uncertain. This CDR3 comprises 15 residues. Trimming took off 0 bases at V and 7 bases at J, with 13 bases between the two ends. The germline CDR1 and CDR2 sequences are LGHNA and YNFKEQ. This CDR3 reads CASSQERRGGQPQHF. The CDR3, as DNA: TGTGCCAGCAGCCAAGAGAGGCGGGGAGGACAGCCCCAGCATTTT.

The chain links TRBV5-1 to TRBJ2-3; the match to TRBD1 covers 8 bases. J gave up 4 bases and V 1 base, and 5 bases lay outside the gene matches. Germline lookup yields CDR1 SGHRS and CDR2 YFSETQ. The CDR3 sequence is 15 residues long. The CDR3 is CASSLSGGWADTQYF. The CDR3 DNA reads as TGCGCCAGCAGCTTGTCAGGGGGCTGGGCAGATACGCAGTATTTT.

The genes are TRBV6-5 and TRBJ1-5; 8 bases are a match to TRBD1. The germline V gene encodes CDR1 MNHEY and CDR2 SVGAGI. The V gene end was trimmed by 5 bases and the J gene end by 5 bases; junction bases not matched to a gene: 2. The CDR3 loop spans 13 amino acids. CDR3 nucleotide sequence: TGTGCCAGCAGTCAGACAGGGGATCAGCCCCAGCATTTT. This sequence encodes CASSQTGDQPQHF.

The rearrangement uses TRBV5-4 and TRBJ1-2; D gene unclear. The germline V gene encodes CDR1 SGHNT and CDR2 YYREEE (reference sequence). V lost 0 bases, J lost 4 bases, and 10 bases lay in between. This CDR3 contains 14 residues. The DNA of the CDR3 is TGTGCCAGCAGCTTGGCCCACCGAGCCTATGGCTACACCTTC. Amino acids: CASSLAHRAYGYTF.

This chain joins TRBV2 and TRBJ1-2, with D uncertain. The ends were cut back, 6 bases at V and 6 bases at J, with 11 bases in the middle. This CDR3 comprises 12 residues. Per germline, CDR1 SNHLY and CDR2 FYNNEI. CDR3 DNA: TGTGCCAGCAGGGTGGGCGAAAATGGCTACACCTTC. Its translation: CASRVGENGYTF.

The rearrangement joins TRBV5-1 to TRBJ1-1; 9 nucleotides line up with TRBD1. Trimming at V came to 4 bases and at J to 4 bases, leaving 5 bases not matched to a gene. The germline V gene encodes CDR1 SGHRS and CDR2 YFSETQ. CDR3 size: 14 residues. This CDR3 is CASSPRQGGTEAFF. CDR3 coding DNA: TGCGCCAGCAGCCCGAGACAGGGGGGCACTGAAGCTTTCTTT.

This chain connects TRBV18 to TRBJ1-3, with D possibly being TRBD1 (5 bases). The V gene's germline CDR1 is KGHSH and CDR2 LQKENI. Trimming left V 8 bases short and J 5 bases short, with 16 bases between. The CDR3 loop spans 14 amino acids. The CDR3: CASQNTGSRNTIYF. CDR3 DNA sequence: TGTGCCAGCCAAAATACAGGTTCGAGAAACACCATATATTTT.

V and J are TRBV5-4 and TRBJ1-1; weak D call: TRBD1 (6 bases). The CDR3 covers 13 residues. The V gene lost 4 bases and the J gene lost 1 base, with 8 bases spanning the gap. Germline CDR1 and CDR2: SGHNT and YYREEE (reference sequence). The CDR3 DNA sequence: TGTGCCAGCAGCGTCAGGGGGAACACTGAAGCTTTCTTT. This sequence encodes CASSVRGNTEAFF. Together with reference TRBV5-4 and TRBJ1-1, the CDR3 gives the full variable domain: ETGVTQSPTHLIKTRGQQVTLRCSSQSGHNTVSWYQQALGQGPQFIFQYYREEENGRGNFPPRFSGLQFPNYSSELNVNALELDDSALYLCASSVRGNTEAFFGQGTRLTVV.

The rearrangement joins TRBV3-1 (or the pseudogene TRBV3-2) to TRBJ1-2; no clear D. This CDR3 comprises 17 residues. The germline V gene encodes CDR1 LGHDT and CDR2 YNNKEL (reference sequence). Trimming took off 1 base at V and 4 bases at J, with 19 bases between the two ends. CDR3 coding DNA: TGTGCCAGCAGCCAAGGACCAGGCCGCTGGGGAGGCTATGGCTACACCTTC. Its translation: CASSQGPGRWGGYGYTF.

The chain has TRBV7-9 and TRBJ2-7; 10 positions agree with TRBD1. This CDR3 contains 14 residues. CDR1 is SEHNR and CDR2 is FQNEAQ in the germline V gene (reference sequence). V lost 3 bases and J lost 4; bases outside the gene matches: 3. CDR3 sequence: CASSFRDRGYEQYF. CDR3 DNA sequence: TGTGCCAGCAGCTTCCGGGACAGGGGATACGAGCAGTACTTC.

The chain employs TRBV5-4 and TRBJ1-2; a possible D gene is TRBD1 (6 bases). Germline CDR1 is SGHNT and CDR2 is YYREEE (reference sequence). V was trimmed by 4 bases and J by 2 bases, leaving 15 bases between them. The CDR3 is 15 amino acids. Here the CDR3 reads CASSGTFTGNYGYTF. The CDR3 DNA reads as TGTGCCAGCAGCGGGACGTTTACAGGGAACTATGGCTACACCTTC.

The rearrangement uses TRBV4-1 and TRBJ1-1, with D perhaps matching TRBD1 (5 bases). Trimming took off 2 bases at V and 0 bases at J, with 16 bases between the two ends. Germline V gene data show CDR1 as MGHRA and CDR2 as YSYEKL. This CDR3 contains 17 residues. CDR3 region: CASSQPDMGLVNTEAFF. DNA for the CDR3: TGCGCCAGCAGCCAACCAGACATGGGGCTGGTGAACACTGAAGCTTTCTTT.

This chain links TRBV2 with TRBJ1-6; no clear D gene. V lost 6 bases and J 7 bases, leaving 10 bases between the germline ends. CDR3 size: 13 residues. The germline V gene has CDR1 SNHLY and CDR2 FYNNEI. In nucleotides, the CDR3 is TGTGCCAGCAGCGTTAACTGGAATTCACCCCTCCACTTT. Translated, it gives CASSVNWNSPLHF.

The chain combines TRBV7-2 with TRBJ1-1; D not certain. Per germline, CDR1 SGHTA and CDR2 FQGNSA. This CDR3 region has 13 residues. V was clipped by 5 bases and J by 1 base, with 8 bases between them. The CDR3 reads CASSLRQNTEAFF. The CDR3 DNA reads as TGTGCCAGCAGCCTAAGACAGAACACTGAAGCTTTCTTT.

The chain is built from TRBV7-2 and TRBJ1-1; 8 bases agree with TRBD1. From germline, CDR1 is SGHTA and CDR2 FQGNSA. This CDR3 region has 15 residues. V was clipped by 2 bases and J by 5 bases; unmatched bases: 7. The CDR3 loop is CASSLFWTGRTEAFF. CDR3 DNA: TGTGCCAGCAGCTTATTTTGGACAGGGAGAACTGAAGCTTTCTTT.

Here the CDR3 reads CASSLGQISNQPQHF. In DNA, the CDR3 is TGTGCCAGCTCACTTGGACAGATTAGCAATCAGCCCCAGCATTTT. This rearrangement joins TRBV18 to TRBJ1-5; D is possibly TRBD1 (6 bases). Germline CDR1 reads KGHSH; CDR2 reads LQKENI. V lost 4 bases to trimming and J lost 0 bases, with 10 bases between them. The CDR3 runs 15 residues.

The chain recombines TRBV5-6 with TRBJ2-3; TRBD2 matches at 11 bases. Germline values: CDR1 SGHDT, CDR2 YYEEEE. The CDR3 length is 16 residues. The ends lost 1 base at V and 2 bases at J; junction bases unmatched: 3. Written as DNA, the CDR3 is TGTGCCAGCAGCTTGCCTAGCGGGGGGCTCACAGATACGCAGTATTTT. It encodes CASSLPSGGLTDTQYF.

The CDR3 nucleotides read TGTGCCAGCGGTTCCGCGGGGACAGGATCTAACTATGGCTACACCTTC. Translated: CASGSAGTGSNYGYTF. J is TRBJ1-2 and V is TRBV28; 8 bases line up with TRBD1. V lost 8 bases to trimming and J lost 0 bases; unmatched junction nucleotides: 11. Per germline, CDR1 MDHEN and CDR2 SYDVKM. CDR3 size: 16 residues.